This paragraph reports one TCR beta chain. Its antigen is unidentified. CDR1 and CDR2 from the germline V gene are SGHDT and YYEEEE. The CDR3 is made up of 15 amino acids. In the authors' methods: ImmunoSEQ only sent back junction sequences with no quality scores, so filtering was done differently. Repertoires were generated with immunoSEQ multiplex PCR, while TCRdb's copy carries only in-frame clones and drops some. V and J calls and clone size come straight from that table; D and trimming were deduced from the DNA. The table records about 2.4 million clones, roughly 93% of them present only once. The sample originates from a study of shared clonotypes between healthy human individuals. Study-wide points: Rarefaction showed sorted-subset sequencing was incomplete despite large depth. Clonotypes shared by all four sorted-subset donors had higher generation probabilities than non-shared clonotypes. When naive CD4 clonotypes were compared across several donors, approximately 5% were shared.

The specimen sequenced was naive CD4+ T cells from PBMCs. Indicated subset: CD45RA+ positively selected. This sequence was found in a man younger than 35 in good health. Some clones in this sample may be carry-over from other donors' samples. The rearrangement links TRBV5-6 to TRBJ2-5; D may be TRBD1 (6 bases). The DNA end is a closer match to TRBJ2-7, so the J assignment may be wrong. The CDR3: CASSLRGSHSYEQYF. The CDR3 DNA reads TGTGCCAGCAGCTTAAGGGGGAGTCACTCCTACGAGCAGTACTTC.